Below are 2 T cell receptor beta chains sequenced from a single sample in a study of blood T cell repertoires in COVID-19. The protocol was immunoSEQ multiplex PCR, while the TCRdb copy is restricted to in-frame clones and leaves out a portion. Of approximately 210,000 clones listed, less than 90% are singletons. Sequencing was carried out using peripheral blood. These receptors came from a man aged 25 to 40 with active or convalescent COVID-19.

This clone has a handful of counts. At the DNA level, this CDR3 is encoded by other sequences in the same sample as well. The chain combines TRBV28 with TRBJ1-2, with D uncertain. V lost 5 bases, J lost 4 bases, and 11 bases lay in between. The CDR3 is 13 residues long. Germline V gene lookup returns CDR1 MDHEN and CDR2 SYDVKM. The CDR3 sequence is CASSPPGGYGYTF. For the CDR3, the DNA is TGTGCCAGCAGTCCCCCCGGCGGCTATGGCTACACCTTC.

This clone was observed a handful of times. The chain employs TRBV24-1 and TRBJ1-2, with 7 nucleotides matching TRBD1. V lost 4 bases and J lost 0; bases outside the gene matches: 7. The CDR3 contains 16 residues. Looked up from germline, CDR1 is KGHDR and CDR2 is SFDVKD. CDR3 residues: CATSDPQGEANYGYTF. The CDR3, as DNA: TGTGCCACCAGTGACCCCCAGGGGGAAGCTAACTATGGCTACACCTTC.